This T cell receptor (beta chain) was captured by sequencing in a study of blood T cell repertoires in COVID-19. About the study: Whether acute or convalescent, the COVID-19 samples came from the United States, Italy and Spain.

Sequencing was performed with immunoSEQ multiplex PCR; in TCRdb, only in-frame clones are kept and a portion is missing. The repertoire consists of around 47,000 clones, with approximately 70% occurring once and the leading ten covering 5.5% to 8%. V dropped 1 base and J dropped 4 bases, with 7 bases sitting between them. Per germline, CDR1 MNHNS and CDR2 SASEGT. The CDR3 is 13 residues long. Sequencing was performed on peripheral blood. The rearrangement links TRBV6-1 to TRBJ1-2; no clear D. The TCR was taken from an elderly man with acute or convalescent COVID-19. The CDR3 sequence is CASSEGQAYGYTF. The CDR3 DNA reads TGTGCCAGCAGTGAAGGTCAGGCCTATGGCTACACCTTC.